This paragraph reports one T cell receptor beta chain. TCRdb re-called the 5' RACE reads with MiXCR, one entry per CDR3 protein. The data hold 1.5 million to 2 million distinct CDR3 sequences, with under 35% observed a single time. The length of the CDR3 is 14 residues. Germline CDR1 reads ENHRY; CDR2 reads SYGVKD. V was pared by 8 bases and J by 1 base, with 14 bases between. These data belong to a study of identical twins. The source material was cord blood. The TCR was taken from a newborn girl in good health. The V and J genes are TRBV10-3 and TRBJ2-5; D possibly corresponds to TRBD1 (6 bases). DNA of the CDR3: TGTGCCATCGGGGGCAAGCGGCCCCAAGAGACCCAGTACTTC. Its translation: CAIGGKRPQETQYF.